Presented here are 32 T cell receptor beta chains from one specimen sequenced in a study of breast tumors, draining lymph nodes, adjacent tissues. The lymph nodes were axillary draining lymph nodes from breast cancer patients. A single record per CDR3 protein comes from TCRdb applying MiXCR to the multiplex PCR reads. This table has approximately 200,000 distinct CDR3 sequences, approximately 30% appearing once. Sequenced input: axillary lymph node tissue. Source of these receptors: a female donor with breast cancer. Some clones in this sample may be carry-over from other donors' samples.

This clonotype was seen more than once but under ten times. One end of the junction does not line up with germline, which may come from a read error. The rearrangement joins TRBV19 to TRBJ2-2, with 10 positions matching TRBD2. The CDR3 is 17 amino acids. Germline-derived CDR1 and CDR2 are LNHDA and SQIVND (reference sequence). In DNA form, the CDR3 reads TGTGCCAGTAGTATAGATGTGGCTAGCGGGGGCTACGGGGAGCTGCTTTTT. It yields the protein CASSIDVASGGYGELLF.

The chain joins TRBV29-1 to TRBJ2-7, with D maybe TRBD1 (6 bases). The CDR3 runs 16 residues. The V gene's germline CDR1 is SQVTM and CDR2 ANQGSEA. Trimming pared 6 bases from V and 0 bases from J, leaving 21 bases between. The CDR3 region is CSVELPDRSDSYEQYF. In nucleotides, the CDR3 is TGCAGCGTCGAACTTCCCGACAGGTCTGACTCCTACGAGCAGTACTTC.

In its sample, this clonotype was seen many times. This chain joins TRBV5-1 and TRBJ2-3, with D possibly being TRBD1 or TRBD2 (6 bases each). V was trimmed by 3 bases and J by 1 base, leaving 12 bases between them. CDR3 size: 15 residues. Germline values: CDR1 SGHRS, CDR2 YFSETQ. CDR3 sequence reads: CASSYGGSGTDTQYF. DNA of the CDR3: TGCGCCAGCAGCTACGGGGGCTCTGGCACAGATACGCAGTATTTT.

Concerning this clonotype: A much larger clone differs by one base, so this may be a read error. The rearrangement joins TRBV12-3 or TRBV12-4 to TRBJ2-2; D call uncertain. The CDR3 contains 10 residues. The V end was cut by 3 bases, the J end by 10 bases, with 3 bases between. The CDR3 reads CASSFEELFF. CDR3 sequence (DNA): TGTGCCAGCAGTTTCGAGGAGCTGTTTTTT.

The table lists this clonotype with many counts. V is TRBV3-1 and J is TRBJ1-5, with D hard to call. CDR1 is LGHDT and CDR2 is YNNKEL in the germline V gene (reference sequence). The CDR3 has 14 amino acids. V was shortened by 5 bases and J by 1 base, with 9 bases between the two germline ends. CDR3 sequence: CASSLGLSNQPQHF. DNA of the CDR3: TGTGCCAGCAGCTTGGGTCTGAGCAATCAGCCCCAGCATTTT.

This clonotype came up many times. The chain couples TRBV18 to TRBJ2-7, with 10 bases matching TRBD2. From germline, CDR1 is KGHSH and CDR2 LQKENI. With V trimmed by 3 bases and J by 6 bases, 5 bases remained unmatched. The CDR3 length is 14 residues. Written as DNA, the CDR3 is TGTGCCAGCTCACCTAGGCTAGCGGGAGCCGAGCAGTACTTC. It encodes CASSPRLAGAEQYF.

This clonotype came up a few times. The chain carries TRBV28 and TRBJ2-3; D possibly corresponds to TRBD1 (6 bases). The germline V gene encodes CDR1 MDHEN and CDR2 SYDVKM. CDR3 length equals 15 residues. Between the trimmed V and J ends, which lost 7 bases and 6 bases, there was a span of 20 bases. The CDR3 reads CASTDRTGIGDTQYF. In DNA form, the CDR3 reads TGTGCCAGCACAGACAGAACAGGGATTGGGGATACGCAGTATTTT.

Regarding this clonotype: A much larger clone differs by one base, so this may be a read error. The genes are TRBV11-2 and TRBJ1-3, with D possibly matching TRBD1 (6 bases). This CDR3 is built from 15 residues. V was shortened by 5 bases and J by 0 bases, with 11 bases between the two germline ends. Looked up from germline, CDR1 is SGHAT and CDR2 is FQNNGV. The CDR3, as DNA: TGTGCCAGCAGCCCCGGACAGCACTCTGGAAACACCATATATTTT. This gives the protein CASSPGQHSGNTIYF.

This clonotype appeared many times. The CDR3 DNA reads TGCAGTGCCAGACCCTCTGGGGTAGATACGCAGTATTTT. Its protein product is CSARPSGVDTQYF. This chain links TRBV20-1 with TRBJ2-3; D is unresolved. Germline CDR1 reads DFQATT; CDR2 reads SNEGSKA (reference sequence). Deletions cut 6 bases from V and 5 bases from J, with 15 bases between. The length of the CDR3 is 13 residues.

On this clonotype: This may be a read error, as it is one base from a much larger clone. CDR3 region: CASSRPGRGGNTDPQYF. The CDR3 DNA reads as TGTGCCAGCAGCCGTCCCGGGCGCGGTGGGAACACAGATCCGCAGTATTTT. The chain has TRBV7-6 and TRBJ2-3; D unclear. CDR3 length equals 17 residues. Germline CDR1 reads SGHVS; CDR2 reads FNYEAQ.

This clonotype occurred many times. CDR3 coding DNA: TGCGCCAGCAGCTTGGAAGATGGCTACACCTTC. Its translation is CASSLEDGYTF. The chain carries TRBV5-1 and TRBJ1-2; no firm D call. This CDR3 spans 11 amino acids. With 0 bases removed from V and 6 bases from J, the gap between germline ends came to 3 bases. CDR1 is SGHRS, CDR2 YFSETQ, per germline.

Notes on this clonotype: This could be a read error, since a much larger clone is one nucleotide away. V usage is TRBV6-2 or TRBV6-3 and J usage is TRBJ2-7; tentatively, D is TRBD2 (6 bases). The CDR3 is made up of 15 amino acids. In germline, CDR1 is MNHEY, CDR2 SVGEGT. CDR3 region: CASSEAWQTRFEQCF. For the CDR3, the DNA is TGTGCCAGCAGTGAAGCATGGCAGACTAGATTCGAGCAGTGCTTC.

This clonotype was seen repeatedly, ten times or more. The chain employs TRBV7-9 and TRBJ2-7; D tentatively reads TRBD1 or TRBD2 (5 bases each). CDR1 and CDR2 (germline): SEHNR, FQNEAQ (reference sequence). With 7 bases removed from V and 8 bases from J, the gap between germline ends came to 12 bases. CDR3 size: 11 residues. The CDR3 region is CASKEEGKQYF. CDR3 DNA sequence: TGTGCCAGCAAGGAAGAGGGGAAGCAGTACTTC.

The rearrangement uses TRBV3-1 and TRBJ1-5; 8 bases are a match to TRBD1. The CDR3 runs to 15 residues. In germline, CDR1 is LGHDT, CDR2 YNNKEL (reference sequence). V lost 1 base and J lost 7; bases outside the gene matches: 6. CDR3 DNA: TGTGCCAGCAGCCAAGGACAGGGGTCTCGGCAGCCCCAGCATTTT. Translation: CASSQGQGSRQPQHF.

This clonotype has only a few counts. One base away lies a much larger clone, so this may be a sequencing read error. The chain uses TRBV5-1 and TRBJ2-7, with D perhaps being TRBD1 or TRBD2 (6 bases each). The CDR3 loop spans 13 amino acids. Trimming removed 1 base at V and 10 bases at J, with 15 bases between. Germline V gives CDR1 SGHRS, CDR2 YFSETQ. CDR3 protein: CASSLWGAADQYF. Written as DNA, the CDR3 is TGCGCCAGCAGCTTGTGGGGGGCCGCCGACCAGTACTTC.

The chain has TRBV2 and TRBJ2-5; D gene ambiguous. V was cut by 4 bases and J by 2 bases, with 5 bases left in between. This CDR3 comprises 12 residues. Germline CDR1 is SNHLY and CDR2 is FYNNEI. CDR3 sequence (DNA): TGTGCCAGCAGTGGTGGACAAGAGACCCAGTACTTC. As protein: CASSGGQETQYF.

The sample holds many counts of this clonotype. The chain has TRBV4-1 and TRBJ2-1; 9 bases are shared with TRBD2. Germline CDR1 reads MGHRA; CDR2 reads YSYEKL. Unmatched junction bases numbered 4, after V lost 2 bases and J lost 5 bases. The CDR3 runs to 15 residues. CDR3 residues: CASSQPLAGNNEQFF. CDR3 coding DNA: TGCGCCAGCAGCCAACCCCTAGCGGGAAACAATGAGCAGTTCTTC.

This clonotype was counted at least ten times. The chain carries TRBV20-1 and TRBJ2-3; TRBD2 matches at 7 bases. Looked up from germline, CDR1 is DFQATT and CDR2 is SNEGSKA (reference sequence). This CDR3 region has 16 residues. V was clipped by 3 bases and J by 6 bases; unmatched bases: 15. The CDR3 region has the DNA TGCAGTGCTAGTCAATGGGGGAGGGCCGGGTTGGATACGCAGTATTTT. As protein: CSASQWGRAGLDTQYF.

This clonotype turned up a few times. The chain carries TRBV7-9 and TRBJ2-1, with unresolved D. CDR1 is SEHNR, CDR2 FQNEAQ, per germline (reference sequence). V was shortened by 5 bases and J by 9 bases, with 11 bases between the two germline ends. This CDR3 comprises 12 residues. CDR3 in DNA: TGTGCCAGCAGCGCCGCGGTGATTGAGCAGTTCTTC. It yields the protein CASSAAVIEQFF.

The chain employs TRBV7-2 and TRBJ1-1; 7 bases are a match to TRBD1. Trimming removed 1 base from V and 11 bases from J; junction bases left unmatched: 10. Germline values: CDR1 SGHTA, CDR2 FQGNSA. The CDR3 covers 14 residues. In DNA form, the CDR3 reads TGTGCCAGCAGCTTAGACAGGGGCATCTTAGGGGCTTTCTTT. This gives the protein CASSLDRGILGAFF. The full variable domain, with the rest looked up from reference TRBV7-2 and TRBJ1-1, is GAGVSQSPSNKVTEKGKDVELRCDPISGHTALYWYRQSLGQGLEFLIYFQGNSAPDKSGLPSDRFSAERTGGSVSTLTIQRTQQEDSAVYLCASSLDRGILGAFFGQGTRLTVV.

Of note for this clonotype: This may stem from a read error, because a much larger clone lies one nucleotide away. V is TRBV5-1 and J is TRBJ1-4; 8 positions agree with TRBD1. Germline V CDR1 and CDR2: SGHRS, YFSETQ. The CDR3 has 15 amino acids. CDR3 in DNA: TGCGCCAGCAGCTTGGGGACAGGGTCCAGGGAAAAACTGTCTTTT. Translating gives CASSLGTGSREKLSF.

This clonotype was detected many times. The V and J genes are TRBV6-5 and TRBJ2-1, with D perhaps TRBD1 or TRBD2 (5 bases each). Looked up from germline, CDR1 is MNHEY and CDR2 is SVGAGI. V shed 7 bases and J shed 16 bases, with 17 bases lying between them. This CDR3 comprises 11 residues. Here the CDR3 DNA reads TGTGCCAGCACCGGAGGAGCAGGGCGTTTCTTC. Translated: CASTGGAGRFF.

Ten or more counts support this clonotype. CDR3 coding DNA: TGTGCCAGCAGCTTAGAGGTCCGCCTGCAGCAGTACTTC. Protein: CASSLEVRLQQYF. The rearrangement joins TRBV7-2 to TRBJ2-7, with D unclear. The CDR3 length is 13 residues. Germline lookup yields CDR1 SGHTA and CDR2 FQGNSA. V lost 1 base, J lost 8 bases, and 12 bases lay in between.

This clonotype was seen many times. This chain connects TRBV4-3 to TRBJ2-2; perhaps TRBD2 as D (6 bases). Germline V lookup: CDR1 LGHNA, CDR2 YSLEER. The CDR3 covers 18 residues. The germline V and J ends were trimmed by 1 base and 3 bases, with 18 bases remaining between them. CDR3 coding DNA: TGCGCCAGCAGCCAAGGAGGAGGGCTATGGATCGACACCGGGGAGCTGTTTTTT. It translates to CASSQGGGLWIDTGELFF.

This clonotype was observed at least ten times. The V gene is TRBV7-8, the J gene TRBJ2-1, with 8 bases that match TRBD1. CDR1 SGHVS and CDR2 FQNEAQ come from the germline V gene. The CDR3 length is 13 residues. With 3 bases clipped from V and 8 bases from J, the junction kept 3 bases outside the gene matches. This CDR3 is CASSLDRVYEQFF. CDR3 DNA: TGTGCCAGCAGCTTGGACAGGGTCTATGAGCAGTTCTTC.

The V call is TRBV7-3, the J call TRBJ2-1; a weak D match, TRBD2 (6 bases). CDR1 is SGHTA, CDR2 FQGTGA, per germline. Deletions cut 3 bases from V and 8 bases from J, with 14 bases between. The CDR3 runs to 14 residues. CDR3 DNA sequence: TGTGCCAGCAGCTTGGGACTCGTGGGAGATGAGCAGTTCTTC. This encodes CASSLGLVGDEQFF.

The chain combines TRBV5-8 with TRBJ2-7; D is unclear. The germline CDR1 and CDR2 sequences are SGHTS and YDEGEE. CDR3 length: 12 residues. Trimming took 1 base from V and 6 from J, leaving 8 bases between them. Written as DNA, the CDR3 is TGTGCCAGCAGCTTGACAACCTCCGAGCAGTACTTC. This gives the protein CASSLTTSEQYF.

This clonotype appeared many times. The chain recombines TRBV9 with TRBJ2-1; a possible D gene is TRBD2 (5 bases). The CDR3 consists of 14 residues. V lost 0 bases to trimming and J lost 8 bases, with 12 bases between them. CDR1 is SGDLS and CDR2 is YYNGEE in the germline V gene. The CDR3 bases are TGTGCCAGCAGCGTAGGACCCCCCGGGGATGAGCAGTTCTTC. Amino acid sequence: CASSVGPPGDEQFF. Based on the CDR3 plus reference TRBV9 and TRBJ2-1, the full variable domain is DSGVTQTPKHLITATGQRVTLRCSPRSGDLSVYWYQQSLDQGLQFLIQYYNGEERAKGNILERFSAQQFPDLHSELNLSSLELGDSALYFCASSVGPPGDEQFFGPGTRLTVL.

The chain recombines TRBV12-3 or TRBV12-4 with TRBJ2-7; 9 positions match TRBD1. The CDR3 totals 14 residues. Trimming removed 1 base from V and 5 bases from J; junction bases left unmatched: 3. CDR3 loop: CASSLGDRVNEQYF. DNA for the CDR3: TGTGCCAGCAGTTTAGGGGACAGGGTTAACGAGCAGTACTTC.

This clonotype was counted many times. The V gene is TRBV3-1, the J gene TRBJ1-4; no firm D call. The V gene lost 8 bases and the J gene lost 7 bases, with 17 bases spanning the gap. The CDR3 runs 14 residues. Germline V gene data show CDR1 as LGHDT and CDR2 as YNNKEL (reference sequence). CDR3 region: CASSPGGRGEKLFF. The CDR3 DNA reads as TGTGCCAGCTCCCCAGGAGGGAGAGGTGAAAAACTGTTTTTT.

In this sample, this clonotype turned up once. CDR3 residues: CSARVGGTEKLFF. The CDR3 nucleotides are TGCAGTGCTAGAGTCGGGGGGACGGAAAAACTGTTTTTT. The chain links TRBV20-1 to TRBJ1-4; D is possibly TRBD1 (5 bases). CDR3 size: 13 residues. V was clipped by 1 base and J by 8 bases, with 11 bases between them. Germline values: CDR1 DFQATT, CDR2 SNEGSKA (reference sequence).

This clonotype was seen ten or more times. This chain joins TRBV19 and TRBJ2-3; 11 bases map to TRBD2. Germline V gene lookup returns CDR1 LNHDA and CDR2 SQIVND (reference sequence). The V segment lost 4 bases and the J segment 1 base; nucleotides outside the gene matches: 4. The CDR3 is made up of 16 amino acids. CDR3 coding DNA: TGTGCCAGTAGTACCAAACTAGCGGGGGGCACAGATACGCAGTATTTT. Protein sequence: CASSTKLAGGTDTQYF. The full variable domain, in which reference TRBV19 and TRBJ2-3 provide the parts outside the CDR3, is DGGITQSPKYLFRKEGQNVTLSCEQNLNHDAMYWYRQDPGQGLRLIYYSQIVNDFQKGDIAEGYSVSREKKESFPLTVTSAQKNPTAFYLCASSTKLAGGTDTQYFGPGTRLTVL.